The 13 T cell receptor beta chains in this list originate from one sample, sequenced in a study of Graves' ophthalmopathy and Graves' hyperthyroidism. Amplification from RNA transcripts yielded the TCR beta CDR3 regions. Second-round multiplex PCR came after a first-round RT-PCR that employed HTBI primers. TCRdb reanalysed the multiplex PCR reads using MiXCR and keeps one entry per CDR3 protein. The sample holds about 370,000 distinct CDR3 sequences, about a sixth seen once. What was sequenced was peripheral blood. The receptors here all came from an adult woman with stable Graves' hyperthyroidism.

This clonotype was found many times. The chain uses TRBV6-5 and TRBJ2-5; TRBD2 matches 8 bases. The trim removed 7 bases at V and 6 bases at J, leaving 4 bases unmatched. The CDR3 length is 12 residues. Germline loops: CDR1 MNHEY, CDR2 SVGAGI. The CDR3 region is CASKTGGKTQYF. The CDR3 nucleotides are TGTGCCAGCAAGACGGGAGGGAAGACCCAGTACTTC.

This clonotype was counted at least ten times. V is TRBV7-8 and J is TRBJ2-5, with 7 bases identical to TRBD1. This CDR3 has 14 residues. The V gene's germline CDR1 is SGHVS and CDR2 FQNEAQ. The ends lost 5 bases at V and 2 bases at J; junction bases unmatched: 5. CDR3: CASSLGQKQETQYF. CDR3 coding DNA: TGTGCCAGCAGCCTGGGACAGAAACAAGAGACCCAGTACTTC.

V and J are TRBV4-3 and TRBJ2-2; TRBD1 or TRBD2 may be the D gene (5 bases each). The ends were cut back, 4 bases at V and 4 bases at J, with 10 bases in the middle. Germline lookup yields CDR1 LGHNA and CDR2 YSLEER. CDR3 length: 14 residues. This chain's CDR3 is CASSRGFGTGELFF. In DNA form, the CDR3 reads TGCGCCAGCAGCCGGGGGTTTGGCACCGGGGAGCTGTTTTTT.

As concerns this clonotype: A much larger clonotype is one base distant, so this may be a read error. The gene calls are TRBV27 and TRBJ2-7, with unresolved D. Germline CDR1 MNHEY, CDR2 SMNVEV (reference sequence). The CDR3 totals 13 residues. Here the CDR3 DNA reads TGTGCCAGCGGTTTTCAGTCCACCTACGAGCAGTACTTC. Translated: CASGFQSTYEQYF.

This clonotype came up many times. The V call is TRBV10-3, the J call TRBJ2-5; 8 bases align to TRBD1. This CDR3 spans 14 amino acids. Losses at the gene ends were 6 bases for V and 4 bases for J; bases not matched to a gene: 7. Per germline, CDR1 ENHRY and CDR2 SYGVKD. The CDR3 region is CAIRLDRAAETQYF. Written as DNA, the CDR3 is TGTGCCATCAGACTGGACAGGGCGGCAGAGACCCAGTACTTC.

This clonotype was observed at least ten times. The germline gene is not matched at one end of the junction; a read error may be the cause. This chain joins TRBV12-3 or TRBV12-4 and TRBJ2-4, with D uncertain. This CDR3 has 14 amino acids. CDR3 residues: CASCPCSAKNIKYF. DNA for the CDR3: TGTGCCAGCTGCCCTTGTTCAGCCAAAAACATTAAGTACTTC.

This clonotype appeared a few times. The chain combines TRBV25-1 with TRBJ2-3; 7 bases map to TRBD2. Losses at the gene ends were 6 bases for V and 2 bases for J; bases not matched to a gene: 5. CDR1 is MGHDK, CDR2 SYGVNS, per germline. This CDR3 is built from 14 residues. The CDR3 nucleotides read TGTGCCAGCAGCATGGGAGGGACCACAGATACGCAGTATTTT. Amino acids: CASSMGGTTDTQYF. The entire variable domain, with the rest obtained from reference TRBV25-1 and TRBJ2-3, is as follows: EADIYQTPRYLVIGTGKKITLECSQTMGHDKMYWYQQDPGMELHLIHYSYGVNSTEKGDLSSESTVSRIRTEHFPLTLESARPSHTSQYLCASSMGGTTDTQYFGPGTRLTVL.

On this clonotype: This may be a read error, as it is one base from a much larger clone. The chain is built from TRBV6-2 or TRBV6-3 and TRBJ2-7, with 7 bases aligning to TRBD1. The length of the CDR3 is 15 residues. Germline-derived CDR1 and CDR2 are MNHEY and SVGEGT. CDR3 sequence (DNA): TGTGCCAACAGTTACTCGAGGGGGCCCCACTACGAGCAGTACTTC. This sequence encodes CANSYSRGPHYEQYF.

The sample holds many counts of this clonotype. The chain carries TRBV6-1 and TRBJ2-2, with D possibly called TRBD1 or TRBD2 (5 bases each). Trimming pared 3 bases from V and 6 bases from J, leaving 11 bases between. Germline V gene sequence: CDR1 MNHNS, CDR2 SASEGT. The CDR3 loop spans 14 amino acids. The CDR3 region has the DNA TGTGCCAGCAGTGAGGGTCGGGGCGCCGGGGAGCTGTTTTTT. This sequence encodes CASSEGRGAGELFF.

The rearrangement uses TRBV4-1 and TRBJ1-1; D call uncertain. CDR1 and CDR2 (germline): MGHRA, YSYEKL. The CDR3 covers 14 residues. V gave up 5 bases and J gave up 1 base, with 11 bases separating them. CDR3 residues: CASSSHPENTEAFF. CDR3 sequence (DNA): TGCGCCAGCAGCTCCCATCCAGAGAACACTGAAGCTTTCTTT.

This clonotype was counted a few times. This chain links TRBV7-2 with TRBJ1-5; D call uncertain. This CDR3 has 15 residues. Trimming took off 1 base at V and 10 bases at J, with 17 bases between the two ends. The germline gives CDR1 SGHTA, CDR2 FQGNSA. The CDR3 loop is CASSLGFMGESPQHF. The CDR3, as DNA: TGTGCCAGCAGCTTAGGTTTTATGGGCGAGAGTCCCCAGCATTTT.

This clonotype appeared many times. This rearrangement joins TRBV2 to TRBJ1-2; D unclear. V lost 4 bases and J lost 4, with 7 bases in between. Germline V gene data show CDR1 as SNHLY and CDR2 as FYNNEI. The CDR3 is 12 residues long. Here the CDR3 reads CASSGGIYGYTF. The CDR3 nucleotides read TGTGCCAGCAGTGGAGGGATCTATGGCTACACCTTC.

This clonotype was counted a few times. The chain recombines TRBV29-1 with TRBJ1-2; D is possibly TRBD1 (5 bases). Germline V lookup: CDR1 SQVTM, CDR2 ANQGSEA. Trimming cost V 4 bases and J 4 bases, with 10 bases left between them. The CDR3 is 12 residues long. The CDR3 nucleotides are TGCAGCGTTGGCGGGGGTGGCTATGGCTACACCTTC. It specifies CSVGGGGYGYTF.